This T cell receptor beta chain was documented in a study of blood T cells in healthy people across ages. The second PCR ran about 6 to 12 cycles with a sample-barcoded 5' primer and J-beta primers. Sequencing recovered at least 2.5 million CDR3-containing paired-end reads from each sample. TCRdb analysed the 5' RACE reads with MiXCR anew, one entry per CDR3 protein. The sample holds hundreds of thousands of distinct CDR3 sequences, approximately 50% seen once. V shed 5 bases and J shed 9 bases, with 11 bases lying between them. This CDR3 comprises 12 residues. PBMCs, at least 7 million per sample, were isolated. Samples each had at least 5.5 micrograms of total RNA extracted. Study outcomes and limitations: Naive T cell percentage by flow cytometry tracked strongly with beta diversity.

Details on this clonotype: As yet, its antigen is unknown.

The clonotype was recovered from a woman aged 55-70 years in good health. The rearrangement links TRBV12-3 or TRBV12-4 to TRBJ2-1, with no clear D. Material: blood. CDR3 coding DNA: TGTGCCAGCAGTAGGCATGGTAGTGAGCAGTTCTTC. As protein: CASSRHGSEQFF.